The clone carrying this TCR beta chain has just a few counts. Its cognate antigen is unknown. Mouse gene names and germline throughout. Separation of pooled cutaneous lymph node cells was by sorting with CD4, CD8alpha, NKG2D, NKG2ACE and other markers. RNA extraction was followed by reverse transcription into cDNA, which acted as the sequencing template. The method was immunoSEQ multiplex PCR; TCRdb's version includes in-frame clones alone and lacks a portion of them. This sample carries about 270,000 clones, none of them present only once. The data are from a study of CD8+ T cells in alopecia areata. Study as a whole: Female C3H/HeJ recipients aged about 7-11 weeks got skin from C3H/HeJ graft donors aged roughly 6-13 months that had spontaneous alopecia.

General study results and limits: Among the cells sequenced in scalp samples are also the resident alphabeta T cells of normal skin.

Sequencing was done on a sample of CD4+ T cells sorted from a lymph node. This TCR came from a C3H/HeJ mouse with alopecia areata. The MHC haplotype of the strain is H2-k.

CDR3 residues: CASGDFRNSPLYF. The sequenced CDR3 bases are TGTGCCAGCGGTGATTTCAGGAATTCGCCC. The chain carries TRBV13-2 and TRBJ1-6, with D hard to call. The read finishes 3 residues shy of the CDR3 end, and the germline J gene is used to complete it. TRBJ1-6 is reported as an ORF; its role is uncertain. Trimming cost V 1 base and J 7 bases, with 6 bases left between them. Germline lookup yields CDR1 NNHNN and CDR2 SYGAGS (reference sequence). The CDR3 loop spans 13 amino acids.